This T cell receptor (beta chain) was identified in a study of CD8 T cells in ankylosing spondylitis. General study points: Disease-linked clones reportedly showed significant enrichment in matched ankylosing spondylitis synovial fluid. What seemed typical of ankylosing spondylitis blood was a TCR beta motif built from roughly 8 highly homologous variants. Earlier work had already found some motif variants in reactive arthritis synovial fluid and blood.

This CDR3 comprises 13 residues. Germline values: CDR1 MNHEY, CDR2 SMNVEV (reference sequence). V lost 0 bases and J lost 6, with 8 bases in between. Comments on this clonotype: Its antigen is undetermined.

Making use of molecular barcodes, quantitative 5'-RACE generated TCR beta libraries. One entry per CDR3 protein results from TCRdb running MiXCR on the 5' RACE reads. The sample has 250,000 or so distinct CDR3 sequences, around 10% seen once; the top ten hold roughly 6.8%. The specimen sequenced was blood, either unsorted or a sorted T cell fraction (not recorded which). The clonotype comes from a male donor with ankylosing spondylitis or in good health (not recorded which). The rearrangement joins TRBV27 to TRBJ1-1; D remains unclear. Here the CDR3 reads CASSLSAVSEAFF. The CDR3 nucleotides are TGTGCCAGCAGTTTATCAGCTGTCTCTGAAGCTTTCTTT.